This T cell receptor (beta chain) stems from a study of CD8+CD57+ T cells in acquired aplastic anemia. Study in general: Sorted CD4+ and CD8+ cells gave an average of roughly 3.3 ug of DNA. Broader study findings: Shared by patients and controls, 25 to 30 CD8+ CDR3s were abundant in patients.

This clonotype was seen only a few times. Its target is unknown. The TCR beta profiling, which covered VDJ combination and CDR3 sequence, was carried out using genomic DNA as the template. TCRdb re-called the reads through MiXCR, storing one row per CDR3 protein. The data contain 350,000 to 450,000 distinct CDR3 sequences, just under 70% of them singletons. The CDR3 extends over 14 amino acids. V lost 2 bases and J lost 3, with 10 bases in between. Germline CDR1 reads LGHDT; CDR2 reads YNNKEL (reference sequence). The sequence came from a human donor in good health, serving as a control. V gene TRBV3-1 combines with J gene TRBJ1-2; D unresolved. What was sequenced was sorted CD4+, CD8+, or CD8+CD57+ T cells (not recorded which) from PBMCs. Here the CDR3 DNA reads TGTGCCAGCAGCCAACTTGCCAGCGACTATGGCTACACCTTC. Translated, it gives CASSQLASDYGYTF. The full variable domain, its missing parts supplied by reference TRBV3-1 and TRBJ1-2, is DTAVSQTPKYLVTQMGNDKSIKCEQNLGHDTMYWYKQDSKKFLKIMFSYNNKELIINETVPNRFSPKSPDKAHLNLHINSLELGDSAVYFCASSQLASDYGYTFGSGTRLTVV.